This T cell receptor beta chain was sequenced during a study of T-cell memory formation after mild COVID-19. V lost 10 bases and J lost 7, with 19 bases in between. This CDR3 has 14 residues. TCRdb called the 5' RACE reads again in MiXCR, with one record for every CDR3 protein. The data contain fewer than 350,000 distinct CDR3 sequences, over 7% of them singletons. The receptor comes from a man aged 18 to 30 who had mild COVID-19 (a few samples of this study predate the infection). Cell type and time point are not known. V is TRBV12-3 or TRBV12-4 and J is TRBJ1-4; the D is unclear. Sequenced: PBMCs or a T cell subset sorted from them (not recorded which). The CDR3 here is CATATQPTVEKLFF. The CDR3 nucleotides read TGTGCCACCGCGACCCAGCCGACGGTTGAAAAACTGTTTTTT.